A selection of T cell receptor beta chains follows, all from one sample in a study of T cells after yellow fever vaccination. TCRdb re-called the 5' RACE reads with MiXCR, one entry per CDR3 protein. This table has 500,000 to 650,000 distinct CDR3 sequences, roughly a sixth appearing once. Source: PBMCs, taken around 5 days after the first yellow fever vaccination. The receptors were gathered from a man between 18 and 29 years old who received the YFV17D yellow fever vaccine. Each CDR3 is given with its conserved first and last residue. A D gene is named only where the DNA matches it firmly. Clone size is not always given. Where it is, it says once, few, many or a class for expanded clones.

V gene: TRBV5-1
D gene: -
clone size: -
J gene: TRBJ1-2
CDR3 protein: CASSTGGGSYGYTF
CDR3 DNA: TGCGCCAGCAGCACGGGCGGGGGTAGCTATGGCTACACCTTC

V gene: TRBV7-2
D gene: -
clone size: -
J gene: TRBJ2-3
CDR3 protein: CASSPLWADTQYF
CDR3 DNA: TGTGCCAGCAGCCCTCTTTGGGCAGATACGCAGTATTTT

V gene: TRBV25-1
D gene: TRBD1
clone size: -
J gene: TRBJ1-2
CDR3 protein: CASRGTGGLGYGYTF
CDR3 DNA: TGTGCCAGCAGAGGGACAGGGGGCCTCGGCTATGGCTACACCTTC

V gene: TRBV20-1
D gene: -
clone size: few
J gene: TRBJ2-5
CDR3 protein: CSARDRGGRETQYF
CDR3 DNA: TGCAGTGCTAGAGATCGTGGGGGCAGGGAGACCCAGTACTTC

V gene: TRBV7-2
D gene: -
clone size: -
J gene: TRBJ2-7
CDR3 protein: CASSSRRGSYEQYF
CDR3 DNA: TGTGCCAGCAGCTCCCGTCGGGGTTCCTACGAGCAGTACTTC

V gene: TRBV7-9
D gene: -
clone size: -
J gene: TRBJ2-3
CDR3 protein: CASSLYHRGDTQYF
CDR3 DNA: TGTGCCAGCAGCTTATACCATAGAGGGGATACGCAGTATTTT

V gene: TRBV12-3/TRBV12-4
D gene: -
clone size: -
J gene: TRBJ2-6
CDR3 protein: CASRIAGSGANVLTF
CDR3 DNA: TGTGCCAGCCGGATCGCAGGGTCCGGGGCCAACGTCCTGACTTTC

V gene: TRBV7-9
D gene: -
clone size: few
J gene: TRBJ1-2
CDR3 protein: CASSLAHLESIYGYTF
CDR3 DNA: TGTGCCAGCAGCTTAGCCCACTTGGAATCTATCTATGGCTACACCTTC

V gene: TRBV6-1
D gene: TRBD1
clone size: -
J gene: TRBJ2-5
CDR3 protein: CASSQRGTAQETQYF
CDR3 DNA: TGTGCCAGCAGTCAACGAGGGACAGCCCAAGAGACCCAGTACTTC

V gene: TRBV20-1
D gene: -
clone size: -
J gene: TRBJ1-2
CDR3 protein: CSAMLGAGYGYTF
CDR3 DNA: TGCAGTGCTATGTTGGGGGCTGGTTATGGCTACACCTTC

V gene: TRBV6-1
D gene: -
clone size: -
J gene: TRBJ1-1
CDR3 protein: CASTQTANTEAFF
CDR3 DNA: TGTGCCAGCACCCAGACGGCTAACACTGAAGCTTTCTTT

V gene: TRBV7-9
D gene: TRBD2
clone size: -
J gene: TRBJ2-5
CDR3 protein: CASSFLAGALQETQYF
CDR3 DNA: TGTGCCAGCAGCTTCCTAGCGGGAGCGCTTCAAGAGACCCAGTACTTC

V gene: TRBV27
D gene: TRBD1
clone size: few
J gene: TRBJ1-6
CDR3 protein: CASSPAGGNYNSPLHF
CDR3 DNA: TGTGCCAGCAGTCCGGCAGGGGGAAATTATAATTCACCCCTCCACTTT

V gene: TRBV28
D gene: -
clone size: few
J gene: TRBJ2-1
CDR3 protein: CASSFRRGYNEQFF
CDR3 DNA: TGTGCCAGCAGTTTCAGGCGGGGATACAATGAGCAGTTCTTC

V gene: TRBV2
D gene: -
clone size: few
J gene: TRBJ2-2
CDR3 protein: CATRGDFNTGELFF
CDR3 DNA: TGTGCCACCCGGGGTGACTTCAACACCGGGGAGCTGTTTTTT

V gene: TRBV12-3/TRBV12-4
D gene: -
clone size: few
J gene: TRBJ2-5
CDR3 protein: CASRVRETQYF
CDR3 DNA: TGTGCCAGCAGGGTACGGGAGACCCAGTACTTC

V gene: TRBV6-1
D gene: TRBD1
clone size: few
J gene: TRBJ2-5
CDR3 protein: CASSSPGQGETQYF
CDR3 DNA: TGTGCCAGCAGTAGCCCGGGACAGGGAGAGACCCAGTACTTC

V gene: TRBV5-1
D gene: -
clone size: -
J gene: TRBJ1-4
CDR3 protein: CASSLDGGSGATNEKLFF
CDR3 DNA: TGCGCCAGCAGCTTGGACGGGGGTTCGGGTGCAACTAATGAAAAACTGTTTTTT

V gene: TRBV4-1
D gene: -
clone size: -
J gene: TRBJ1-6
CDR3 protein: CASSQVTDNSPLHF
CDR3 DNA: TGCGCCAGCAGCCAAGTTACAGATAATTCACCCCTCCACTTT

V gene: TRBV6-1
D gene: -
clone size: -
J gene: TRBJ2-6
CDR3 protein: CASRPKLEGANVLTF
CDR3 DNA: TGTGCCAGCAGGCCGAAACTGGAGGGGGCCAACGTCCTGACTTTC

V gene: TRBV27
D gene: -
clone size: few
J gene: TRBJ1-5
CDR3 protein: CASSPIPQGPNQPQHF
CDR3 DNA: TGTGCCAGCAGTCCTATCCCCCAGGGGCCTAATCAGCCCCAGCATTTT

V gene: TRBV12-5
D gene: -
clone size: -
J gene: TRBJ2-1
CDR3 protein: CASGQGRVSYNEQFF
CDR3 DNA: TGTGCTAGTGGGCAGGGTCGGGTGTCCTACAATGAGCAGTTCTTC

V gene: TRBV12-3/TRBV12-4
D gene: -
clone size: many
J gene: TRBJ2-1
CDR3 protein: CASSLLGGRGDEQFF
CDR3 DNA: TGTGCCAGCAGTTTATTGGGGGGCCGAGGCGATGAGCAGTTCTTC

V gene: TRBV7-2
D gene: -
clone size: few
J gene: TRBJ2-7
CDR3 protein: CASSFRGITYEQYF
CDR3 DNA: TGTGCCAGCAGCTTTAGGGGCATAACCTACGAGCAGTACTTC

V gene: TRBV7-9
D gene: -
clone size: few
J gene: TRBJ2-5
CDR3 protein: CASRGPPVAGVTQYF
CDR3 DNA: TGTGCCAGCAGGGGCCCCCCGGTGGCAGGTGTGACCCAGTACTTC

V gene: TRBV20-1
D gene: TRBD2
clone size: few
J gene: TRBJ2-7
CDR3 protein: CSAGPPPGTSGTYEQYF
CDR3 DNA: TGCAGTGCCGGCCCCCCCCCAGGGACTAGCGGTACCTACGAGCAGTACTTC

V gene: TRBV7-2
D gene: -
clone size: -
J gene: TRBJ1-5
CDR3 protein: CASSPWTLVQPQHF
CDR3 DNA: TGTGCCAGCAGCCCTTGGACGCTGGTACAGCCCCAGCATTTT

V gene: TRBV28
D gene: -
clone size: few
J gene: TRBJ1-1
CDR3 protein: CASNPSGNTEAFF
CDR3 DNA: TGTGCCAGCAATCCCTCCGGCAACACTGAAGCTTTCTTT

V gene: TRBV5-1
D gene: -
clone size: -
J gene: TRBJ1-1
CDR3 protein: CASSLALGNTEAFF
CDR3 DNA: TGCGCCAGCAGCTTGGCCCTGGGGAACACTGAAGCTTTCTTT

V gene: TRBV28
D gene: -
clone size: few
J gene: TRBJ2-5
CDR3 protein: CASSLCRLGAEETQYF
CDR3 DNA: TGTGCCAGCAGTTTATGCAGATTGGGGGCGGAAGAGACCCAGTACTTC

V gene: TRBV7-9
D gene: -
clone size: few
J gene: TRBJ2-4
CDR3 protein: CASRPQGIRAKNIQYF
CDR3 DNA: TGTGCCAGCAGACCTCAGGGTATTCGAGCCAAAAACATTCAGTACTTC

V gene: TRBV30
D gene: TRBD1
clone size: few
J gene: TRBJ2-3
CDR3 protein: CAWMRDRGTDTQYF
CDR3 DNA: TGTGCCTGGATGCGCGACAGGGGCACAGATACGCAGTATTTT

V gene: TRBV19
D gene: -
clone size: -
J gene: TRBJ2-4
CDR3 protein: CASSALGVAKNIQYF
CDR3 DNA: TGTGCCAGTAGTGCCTTAGGGGTAGCCAAAAACATTCAGTACTTC

V gene: TRBV5-1
D gene: -
clone size: few
J gene: TRBJ1-1
CDR3 protein: CASSLRGSAFF
CDR3 DNA: TGCGCCAGCAGCTTAAGGGGATCGGCTTTCTTT

V gene: TRBV5-1
D gene: -
clone size: -
J gene: TRBJ2-4
CDR3 protein: CASRITVDIQYF
CDR3 DNA: TGCGCCAGCAGAATTACGGTAGACATTCAGTACTTC

V gene: TRBV28
D gene: -
clone size: -
J gene: TRBJ1-1
CDR3 protein: CASNVGLMNTEAFF
CDR3 DNA: TGTGCCAGCAATGTCGGTCTCATGAACACTGAAGCTTTCTTT

V gene: TRBV20-1
D gene: TRBD2
clone size: few
J gene: TRBJ2-3
CDR3 protein: CSASGGASTQTLSTDTQYF
CDR3 DNA: TGCAGTGCTAGCGGGGGGGCCAGTACCCAGACACTTAGCACAGATACGCAGTATTTT

V gene: TRBV25-1
D gene: -
clone size: few
J gene: TRBJ1-1
CDR3 protein: CASTPLGGNTEAFF
CDR3 DNA: TGTGCCAGCACTCCTTTGGGGGGGAACACTGAAGCTTTCTTT

V gene: TRBV3-1
D gene: -
clone size: -
J gene: TRBJ2-1
CDR3 protein: CASSLYMINEQFF
CDR3 DNA: TGTGCCAGCAGCCTTTATATGATCAATGAGCAGTTCTTC

V gene: TRBV5-1
D gene: -
clone size: -
J gene: TRBJ2-3
CDR3 protein: CASGSRGQADTQYF
CDR3 DNA: TGCGCCAGCGGCAGCCGGGGGCAGGCAGATACGCAGTATTTT

V gene: TRBV5-1
D gene: -
clone size: -
J gene: TRBJ1-1
CDR3 protein: CASSRRSLPGRIGLGEAFF
CDR3 DNA: TGCGCCAGCAGCCGCCGTTCCTTACCGGGACGAATAGGATTGGGTGAAGCTTTCTTT

V gene: TRBV12-3/TRBV12-4
D gene: -
clone size: few
J gene: TRBJ1-3
CDR3 protein: CASRGLSSGNTIYF
CDR3 DNA: TGTGCCAGCAGAGGACTTAGCTCTGGAAACACCATATATTTT

V gene: TRBV4-1
D gene: -
clone size: few
J gene: TRBJ1-3
CDR3 protein: CASSQGSLATRRNTIYF
CDR3 DNA: TGCGCCAGCAGCCAAGGATCTTTGGCCACTAGGAGGAACACCATATATTTT

V gene: TRBV19
D gene: TRBD1
clone size: -
J gene: TRBJ2-3
CDR3 protein: CASSRRDRAGTDTQYF
CDR3 DNA: TGTGCCAGTAGTAGAAGGGACAGGGCGGGCACAGATACGCAGTATTTT

V gene: TRBV4-3
D gene: -
clone size: -
J gene: TRBJ2-2
CDR3 protein: CASSPNSGATGELFF
CDR3 DNA: TGCGCCAGCAGCCCCAACTCAGGGGCCACCGGGGAGCTGTTTTTT

V gene: TRBV7-2
D gene: -
clone size: -
J gene: TRBJ1-5
CDR3 protein: CASSLGDGPNQPQHF
CDR3 DNA: TGTGCCAGCAGCTTAGGGGACGGCCCAAATCAGCCCCAGCATTTT

V gene: TRBV7-9
D gene: -
clone size: few
J gene: TRBJ2-5
CDR3 protein: CASSLWSEETQYF
CDR3 DNA: TGTGCCAGCAGCTTGTGGAGCGAAGAGACCCAGTACTTC

V gene: TRBV5-1
D gene: -
clone size: many
J gene: TRBJ2-2
CDR3 protein: CASSMPLGPRELFF
CDR3 DNA: TGCGCCAGCAGCATGCCTTTAGGGCCCAGGGAGCTGTTTTTT

V gene: TRBV12-3/TRBV12-4
D gene: TRBD2
clone size: -
J gene: TRBJ2-5
CDR3 protein: CASRYGLAETQYF
CDR3 DNA: TGTGCCAGCAGATACGGACTAGCTGAGACCCAGTACTTC

V gene: TRBV9
D gene: -
clone size: -
J gene: TRBJ2-2
CDR3 protein: CASSVAGDTGELFF
CDR3 DNA: TGTGCCAGCAGCGTAGCCGGGGACACCGGGGAGCTGTTTTTT

V gene: TRBV30
D gene: TRBD1
clone size: -
J gene: TRBJ2-5
CDR3 protein: CAWGTVQETQYF
CDR3 DNA: TGTGCCTGGGGGACAGTCCAAGAGACCCAGTACTTC

V gene: TRBV20-1
D gene: TRBD2
clone size: -
J gene: TRBJ2-1
CDR3 protein: CSATGGKYNEQFF
CDR3 DNA: TGCAGCGCTACGGGGGGGAAATACAATGAGCAGTTCTTC

V gene: TRBV6-1
D gene: -
clone size: few
J gene: TRBJ2-1
CDR3 protein: CASNRLASSYNEQFF
CDR3 DNA: TGTGCCAGCAACCGACTTGCTAGCTCCTACAATGAGCAGTTCTTC

V gene: TRBV6-1
D gene: -
clone size: few
J gene: TRBJ1-5
CDR3 protein: CASSPPPGAQPQHF
CDR3 DNA: TGTGCCAGCAGTCCACCCCCCGGGGCGCAGCCCCAGCATTTT

V gene: TRBV20-1
D gene: -
clone size: few
J gene: TRBJ2-3
CDR3 protein: CSAPRASAGTDTQYF
CDR3 DNA: TGCAGTGCCCCCCGGGCTAGCGCGGGCACAGATACGCAGTATTTT

V gene: TRBV5-1
D gene: TRBD2
clone size: -
J gene: TRBJ2-2
CDR3 protein: CASSATSGGAPGELFF
CDR3 DNA: TGCGCCAGCAGCGCTACTAGCGGGGGGGCGCCCGGGGAGCTGTTTTTT

V gene: TRBV6-5
D gene: -
clone size: -
J gene: TRBJ2-7
CDR3 protein: CASSYGQGNQYF
CDR3 DNA: TGTGCCAGCAGTTACGGCCAGGGAAATCAGTACTTC

V gene: TRBV5-1
D gene: TRBD1
clone size: few
J gene: TRBJ2-1
CDR3 protein: CASSTTGVAANEQFF
CDR3 DNA: TGCGCCAGCAGCACGACAGGGGTAGCTGCGAATGAGCAGTTCTTC

V gene: TRBV28
D gene: TRBD1
clone size: -
J gene: TRBJ2-1
CDR3 protein: CASSLVRDREFF
CDR3 DNA: TGTGCCAGCAGTTTAGTCCGGGACAGGGAGTTCTTC

V gene: TRBV7-8
D gene: -
clone size: few
J gene: TRBJ1-1
CDR3 protein: CASTPRRGGTEAFF
CDR3 DNA: TGTGCCAGCACCCCTAGACGGGGTGGAACTGAAGCTTTCTTT